This TCR beta chain was obtained from a study of T cell repertoires in cytomegalovirus infection. About the study: Carrying CMV and the relevant HLA type showed in public TCR beta signatures.

V shed 2 bases and J 3 bases; nucleotides not matched to a gene: 7. CDR1 and CDR2 (germline): SGHVS, FQNEAQ. The CDR3 contains 16 residues. In its sample, this clonotype was seen many times. Using its own MiXCR run on the reads, TCRdb lists one record per CDR3 protein. Seen here are 150,000 to 160,000 distinct CDR3 sequences, 23% observed once, and the top ten hold roughly 9.8%. The sample taken for sequencing was PBMCs. The rearrangement links TRBV7-8 to TRBJ2-1; 7 bases are a match to TRBD1. This TCR derives from a human donor in good health (CMV status not recorded). Some clones in this sample may be carry-over from other donors' samples. The CDR3 sequence: CASSLPQQGSYNEQFF. The CDR3 DNA reads TGTGCCAGCAGCTTACCCCAACAGGGGAGCTACAATGAGCAGTTCTTC.